The clone carrying this T cell receptor beta chain was counted at least ten times. Its antigen is currently unknown. V was cut by 3 bases and J by 12 bases, with 18 bases left in between. CDR3 size: 13 residues. These data belong to a study of T cells in Graves' hyperthyroidism and ophthalmopathy. Regarding the study as a whole: Separation of ophthalmopathy from stable hyperthyroidism was achieved by a 13 V-J model. Within blood appeared most thyroid clonotypes that had expanded above 0.001.

Uncontrolled infection, other autoimmune disease, pregnancy or lactation led to exclusion. An approximately 10 ml volume of fresh peripheral blood provided the PBMCs. Amplification of TCR beta CDR3 regions was performed using RNA transcripts as template. TCR CDR3 regions were first amplified by RT-PCR with HTBI primers. A single record per CDR3 protein comes from TCRdb applying MiXCR to the multiplex PCR reads. In the table there are fewer than 350,000 distinct CDR3 sequences, around 18% of which are singletons. The origin of this receptor is a woman between 40 and 50 years old with Graves' ophthalmopathy. The V and J genes are TRBV12-3 or TRBV12-4 and TRBJ2-7; possible D gene TRBD2, 5 bases. Input material: blood. In DNA form, the CDR3 reads TGTGCCAGCAGTTTGTCCGTTTCCCGGGGATTGTACTTC. The encoded protein is CASSLSVSRGLYF.